The 8 T cell receptor beta chains below all came from one sample that was sequenced in a study of blood T cells in healthy people across ages. Next came a second PCR, run for about 6 to 11 cycles, which used a sample-barcoded 5' primer along with a J-beta primer mix. TCRdb re-analysed the 5' RACE reads in MiXCR, keeping a single row per CDR3 protein. The profile shows under 700,000 distinct CDR3 sequences, about 25% of them singletons. The same sample was also used in a study of T cells of mothers and their children.

The sample consisted of blood. These TCRs come from a boy aged 5-17 years in good health.

This clonotype was detected only a few times. V usage is TRBV19 and J usage is TRBJ1-1, with unresolved D. The CDR3 covers 13 residues. The ends were cut back, 6 bases at V and 7 bases at J, with 15 bases in the middle. Germline CDR1 reads LNHDA; CDR2 reads SQIVND (reference sequence). The CDR3 here is CASSGRERGEAFF. As DNA, the CDR3 is TGTGCCAGTAGCGGTCGGGAGAGAGGTGAAGCTTTCTTT. Full variable domain (outside the CDR3, taken from reference TRBV19 and TRBJ1-1): DGGITQSPKYLFRKEGQNVTLSCEQNLNHDAMYWYRQDPGQGLRLIYYSQIVNDFQKGDIAEGYSVSREKKESFPLTVTSAQKNPTAFYLCASSGRERGEAFFGQGTRLTVV.

A few counts support this clonotype. The genes are TRBV5-1 and TRBJ2-3, with no clear D. The germline V and J ends were trimmed by 0 bases and 2 bases, with 10 bases remaining between them. Looked up from germline, CDR1 is SGHRS and CDR2 is YFSETQ. This CDR3 region has 15 residues. CDR3 protein: CASSLVARYTDTQYF. The CDR3 DNA sequence: TGCGCCAGCAGCTTGGTGGCCAGGTACACAGATACGCAGTATTTT.

This clonotype was detected a few times. The V call is TRBV4-1, the J call TRBJ1-1; 9 bases map to TRBD1. The CDR3 is 16 residues long. CDR1 MGHRA and CDR2 YSYEKL come from the germline V gene. J gave up 7 bases and V 2 bases, and 11 bases lay outside the gene matches. Written as DNA, the CDR3 is TGCGCCAGCAGCCAACCCGCCCGGGACAGGGATAATGAAGCTTTCTTT. The encoded protein is CASSQPARDRDNEAFF.

Only one count was recorded for this clonotype. One base away lies a much larger clone, so this may be a sequencing read error. The chain uses TRBV7-8 and TRBJ2-5; no firm D call. Germline V gene data show CDR1 as SGHVS and CDR2 as FQNEAQ. V lost 7 bases, J lost 5 bases, and 8 bases lay in between. The CDR3 consists of 11 residues. The CDR3 loop reads CASKGMETQYF. The CDR3 bases are TGTGCCAGCAAGGGTATGGAGACCCAGTACTTC.

Details on this clonotype: An end of the junction does not agree with germline; a read error may underlie this. The V and J genes are TRBV7-9 and TRBJ2-7; 11 positions agree with TRBD1. CDR3 length equals 14 residues. Germline loops: CDR1 SEHNR, CDR2 FQNEAQ (reference sequence). The CDR3 DNA reads as TGTGCCAACAGCCGGACAGGGGGCGAGAACGAGCAGTACTTC. The encoded protein is CANSRTGGENEQYF.

This clonotype turned up a few times. The J gene is TRBJ2-7, the V gene TRBV6-1, with TRBD1 matching 9 bases. The V gene end was trimmed by 3 bases and the J gene end by 1 base; junction bases not matched to a gene: 4. Germline CDR1 is MNHNS and CDR2 is SASEGT. The CDR3 extends over 15 amino acids. DNA for the CDR3: TGTGCCAGCAGTGACAGAGGACAGGGGTCCTACGAGCAGTACTTC. Protein product: CASSDRGQGSYEQYF.

The CDR3 coding sequence is TGTGCCAGCAGTGGACTAGCGGGACCGGGAACCCAGTACTTC. Translated: CASSGLAGPGTQYF. The gene calls are TRBV2 and TRBJ2-5; 11 bases are a match to TRBD2. V lost 4 bases and J lost 8; bases outside the gene matches: 6. The CDR3 runs to 14 residues. CDR1 and CDR2 (germline): SNHLY, FYNNEI.

The chain combines TRBV7-6 with TRBJ2-1, with a weak D call TRBD2 (6 bases). There are 13 residues in the CDR3. Germline V gives CDR1 SGHVS, CDR2 FNYEAQ. The V end lost 4 bases, the J end lost 11 bases, and 15 bases lay between the germline ends. The CDR3 protein is CASSSGLLTQQFF. DNA for the CDR3: TGTGCCAGCAGCTCGGGACTCCTCACGCAGCAGTTCTTC.